This TCR beta chain came from a study of beta chain features in type 1 diabetes. Researchers reported sorting CD4+ naive, central memory, regulatory and stem cell-like memory cells via CD45RO/CCR7/CD25/CD127/CD95/CD27. The length of the CDR3 is 13 residues. Trimming stripped 3 bases from V and 4 bases from J, with 9 bases between. Germline CDR1 reads SGHDN; CDR2 reads FVKESK. Expressed TCRB transcripts were sequenced because the isolated RNA had all been reverse transcribed beforehand. Clones were sequenced by immunoSEQ multiplex PCR, and TCRdb holds only the in-frame ones, with some missing. The table shows around 500,000 clones, with roughly an eighth occurring only once.

The chain joins TRBV14 to TRBJ1-1; D unclear. The receptor comes from a young woman in good health. Sequencing was done on a sample of naive CD4+ T cells from blood. CDR3 in DNA: TGTGCCAGCAGCCAGCGGTGGGGCACTGAAGCTTTCTTT. It encodes CASSQRWGTEAFF.